This T cell receptor (beta chain) emerged from a study of blood T cell repertoires in COVID-19. The CDR3 covers 13 residues. Germline CDR1 and CDR2: SGHTA and FQGTGA. V was pared by 5 bases and J by 7 bases, with 7 bases of the junction left unmatched. The method was immunoSEQ multiplex PCR; TCRdb's version includes in-frame clones alone and lacks a portion of them. The sample lists fewer than 120,000 clones, 76% occurring once. The specimen was peripheral blood. The chain uses TRBV7-3 and TRBJ1-2, with 7 bases lining up with TRBD1. The sequence was collected from an elderly woman with acute or convalescent COVID-19. For the CDR3, the DNA is TGTGCCAGCAGCCCTGACAGGGATGCTGGCTACACCTTC. This encodes CASSPDRDAGYTF.